This is a list of T cell receptor beta chains from one sample in a study of beta chain features in type 1 diabetes. Produced via immunoSEQ multiplex PCR; TCRdb's table is partial and in-frame only. This repertoire shows almost 350,000 clones, less than 10% found once; its top ten account for under 0.5%. Source material: central memory CD4+ T cells from blood. These receptors were collected from a young woman in good health. CDR3s leave out the opening cysteine and the closing phenylalanine or tryptophan. Rows may omit the clone size; those that give it use once, few, many or a size class.

TRBV5-6	few	TRBJ2-7	ASSLGQGAYEQY
TRBV7-2	.	TRBJ1-2	ASSQGQGRYGYT
TRBV27	many	TRBJ1-2	ASSLSTGLGYT
TRBV4-3	few	TRBJ2-6	ASSQRDRGPGANVLT
TRBV9	few	TRBJ2-2	ASSTSGRAGELF
TRBV7-3	.	TRBJ2-5	ASSIQGGQETQY
TRBV10-3	few	TRBJ2-7	AIRRADSYEQY
TRBV18	many	TRBJ1-1	ASSPDGGEAF
TRBV4-3	few	TRBJ2-1	ASSRKGLAGGYNEQF
TRBV28	few	TRBJ2-7	ASTPYGGSYEQY
TRBV7-2	few	TRBJ1-1	ASSARVASEAF
TRBV19	few	TRBJ2-7	ASSIRDYTGEQY
TRBV7-2	.	TRBJ2-2	ASSLGSRLGTGELF
TRBV11-3	.	TRBJ2-1	ASSLDRANEQF
TRBV11-2	few	TRBJ1-2	ASSRTANYGYT
TRBV27	.	TRBJ2-5	ASSSYLKETQY
TRBV10-3	many	TRBJ2-3	AISGVGTSRDTQY
TRBV7-8	few	TRBJ2-1	ASYQWGTSGSPYDEQF
TRBV12-5	.	TRBJ2-3	ASGQGNTQY
TRBV6-5	.	TRBJ2-1	ASSLEGLDFWQF
TRBV18	few	TRBJ1-1	ASSPPIGDVPF
TRBV10-3	.	TRBJ2-7	AISELEGYEQY
TRBV7-9	few	TRBJ1-1	ASSPDTEAF
TRBV4-2	.	TRBJ2-3	ASSPHRTGQGTDTQY
TRBV18	.	TRBJ2-1	ASSPTTVNNEQF
TRBV18	.	TRBJ1-2	ASSHSVQGAHGYT
TRBV7-9	.	TRBJ2-1	ASRSEGGEQF
TRBV2	few	TRBJ1-5	ASRDRRIEQPQH
TRBV25-1	.	TRBJ1-1	ASSESWRNTEAF
TRBV7-2	.	TRBJ1-1	ASSSYTEAF
TRBV18	few	TRBJ2-3	ASSPLGFSTDTQY
TRBV7-9	many	TRBJ2-3	ASSLASRATDTQY
TRBV13	few	TRBJ2-5	ASSRGLAARETQY
TRBV9	.	TRBJ1-1	ASSVVSGRSTEAF
TRBV7-9	few	TRBJ1-4	ASSLAQGAIGEFGEKLF
TRBV28	few	TRBJ1-2	ASRIRVLLKGYGYT
TRBV5-1	few	TRBJ1-1	ASSLVVGDTEAF
TRBV5-6	.	TRBJ2-5	ASTLGTQETQY
TRBV9	few	TRBJ2-3	ASTPTPGATDTQY
TRBV4-3	.	TRBJ2-2	ASSQEGRGRTGELF
TRBV10-3	.	TRBJ1-1	AIQGAGTEAF
TRBV28	few	TRBJ1-2	ASSLALRAFYGYT
TRBV7-9	.	TRBJ2-1	ASSLGSNEQF
TRBV5-5	few	TRBJ1-2	ASSLTGARQGYT
TRBV4-2	few	TRBJ2-7	ASSQGYRSLGEQY
TRBV7-3	.	TRBJ2-1	ASSPGSGLYNEQF
TRBV5-4	few	TRBJ1-2	ASRTTGGSGYT
TRBV6-6	few	TRBJ2-5	ASKAEKETQY
TRBV28	.	TRBJ1-2	ASSFPGRFGYGYT
TRBV27	many	TRBJ2-5	ASSLRPSGETQY
TRBV9	.	TRBJ2-5	ASSVDGRETQY
TRBV7-2	few	TRBJ2-7	ASSTASGFEQY
TRBV27	few	TRBJ2-7	ASSSQSYEQY